The next 27 T cell receptor beta chains were all read from a single sample in a study of T-cell reconstitution after alpha-beta-depleted transplantation in children. Unique molecular identifiers were incorporated into the prepared TCRbeta library. A single record per CDR3 protein comes from TCRdb applying MiXCR to the PCR reads. There are about 370,000 distinct CDR3 sequences in the sample; 20% occur only once, and approximately 3.9% lies in the top ten. The source material was PBMCs from the stem cell graft donor, sampled from the stem cell graft. The receptors shown here come from a human donor who donated a stem cell graft to a child with acute myeloid leukemia.

This clonotype was seen at least ten times. The rearrangement uses TRBV29-1 and TRBJ2-7; D is unclear. The CDR3 runs 14 residues. The V end lost 3 bases, the J end lost 0 bases, and 12 bases lay between the germline ends. Germline CDR1 SQVTM, CDR2 ANQGSEA. For the CDR3, the DNA is TGCAGCGTTGAGAGACTGGAAGACTCCTACGAGCAGTACTTC. Its protein is CSVERLEDSYEQYF.

V usage is TRBV20-1 and J usage is TRBJ2-5; TRBD2 agrees at 11 bases. CDR3 size: 14 residues. Germline CDR1 and CDR2: DFQATT and SNEGSKA (reference sequence). The ends lost 6 bases at V and 5 bases at J; junction bases unmatched: 8. CDR3 bases: TGCAGTGCAGATGCAATAGCGGGAGGGGAGACCCAGTACTTC. It codes for CSADAIAGGETQYF.

This clonotype was counted many times. The CDR3 region is CSVEVTGTGAYEQYF. CDR3 in DNA: TGCAGCGTTGAAGTTACCGGGACAGGGGCCTACGAGCAGTACTTC. The chain has TRBV29-1 and TRBJ2-7, with 10 nucleotides matching TRBD1. J was trimmed by 2 bases and V by 1 base; bases with no gene match: 5. The germline CDR1 and CDR2 sequences are SQVTM and ANQGSEA. There are 15 residues in the CDR3.

The chain recombines TRBV5-5 with TRBJ2-1; D gene uncertain. The CDR3 has 12 amino acids. In germline, CDR1 is SGHKS, CDR2 YYEKEE (reference sequence). The V gene lost 0 bases and the J gene lost 9 bases, with 7 bases spanning the gap. Written as DNA, the CDR3 is TGTGCCAGCAGCTTGGTCGGCCCTGAGCAGTTCTTC. Amino acids: CASSLVGPEQFF.

Many counts were recorded for this clonotype. The chain recombines TRBV29-1 with TRBJ1-1; D uncertain. Trimming removed 7 bases at V and 4 bases at J, with 10 bases between. This CDR3 comprises 11 residues. Germline V CDR1 and CDR2: SQVTM, ANQGSEA. The chain's CDR3 is CSGGAGTEAFF. The CDR3, as DNA: TGCAGCGGTGGAGCCGGCACTGAAGCTTTCTTT.

Note on this clonotype: Its ends do not fully match the called genes, so a read error is possible. The rearrangement links TRBV11-2 to TRBJ2-3; the D call may be TRBD1 or TRBD2 (5 bases each). The germline gives CDR1 SGHAT, CDR2 FQNNGV. The CDR3 sequence is 16 residues long. DNA of the CDR3: TGTGCCAGCACTTTTTTAATGAGGGACCGCACAGATACGCAGTGTTTT. It is translated as CASTFLMRDRTDTQCF.

There are many counts of this clonotype. V gene TRBV29-1 combines with J gene TRBJ2-3; D perhaps matches TRBD1 (6 bases). Trimming took off 7 bases at V and 2 bases at J, with 13 bases between the two ends. Germline assignment: CDR1 SQVTM and CDR2 ANQGSEA. The CDR3 extends over 13 amino acids. The CDR3 protein is CSGSGTITDTQYF. As DNA, the CDR3 is TGCAGCGGATCCGGGACAATCACAGATACGCAGTATTTT.

J is TRBJ1-2 and V is TRBV21-1; no check of the table's D call, TRBD1, against the DNA was made. TRBV21-1 is given as a pseudogene. The CDR3 totals 12 residues. This chain's CDR3 is CAGHRGNYGYTF. CDR3 coding DNA: TGTGCCGGCCACAGGGGTAACTATGGCTACACCTTC.

This clonotype was counted between two and nine times. CDR3 in amino acids: CSVTTSGTTYEQYF. In nucleotides, the CDR3 is TGCAGCGTGACCACTAGCGGAACAACCTACGAGCAGTACTTC. This chain uses TRBV29-1 with TRBJ2-7; 8 bases align to TRBD2. The CDR3 has 14 residues. The V gene end was trimmed by 6 bases and the J gene end by 2 bases; junction bases not matched to a gene: 9. CDR1 is SQVTM, CDR2 ANQGSEA, per germline.

This clonotype was observed a handful of times. The rearrangement uses TRBV20-1 and TRBJ2-7; D gene unclear. This CDR3 comprises 16 residues. Looked up from germline, CDR1 is DFQATT and CDR2 is SNEGSKA (reference sequence). Trimming stripped 0 bases from V and 2 bases from J, with 17 bases between. CDR3 amino acids: CSARDYASSDPYEQYF. The CDR3 DNA reads TGCAGTGCTAGAGATTACGCCTCCTCAGATCCCTACGAGCAGTACTTC.

The chain is built from TRBV20-1 and TRBJ2-7; 10 bases are a match to TRBD1. V was pared by 1 base and J by 8 bases, with 14 bases of the junction left unmatched. Germline V lookup: CDR1 DFQATT, CDR2 SNEGSKA (reference sequence). This CDR3 has 16 residues. As DNA, the CDR3 is TGCAGTGCTAGAGCAGACATTGGGACAGGGGTTGTGAAGCAGTACTTC. This encodes CSARADIGTGVVKQYF.

The chain carries TRBV20-1 and TRBJ1-4; 8 bases match TRBD1. Germline CDR1 reads DFQATT; CDR2 reads SNEGSKA (reference sequence). The CDR3 totals 14 residues. Trimming at V came to 6 bases and at J to 6 bases, leaving 9 bases not matched to a gene. The CDR3 DNA follows: TGCAGTGCCAGGGGGGAGACAGGGGATGAAAAACTGTTTTTT. Amino acid sequence: CSARGETGDEKLFF.

The gene calls are TRBV20-1 and TRBJ2-7; possibly TRBD1 or TRBD2 for D (6 bases each). Between the trimmed V and J ends, which lost 6 bases and 2 bases, there was a span of 14 bases. CDR1 is DFQATT and CDR2 is SNEGSKA in the germline V gene (reference sequence). The CDR3 has 13 amino acids. The CDR3 DNA is TGCAGTGCGGGGGGCAGGGGTCCCTACGAGCAGTACTTC. Amino acids: CSAGGRGPYEQYF.

The genes are TRBV5-1 and TRBJ1-3, with 7 bases that match TRBD1. Looked up from germline, CDR1 is SGHRS and CDR2 is YFSETQ. The V gene end was trimmed by 3 bases and the J gene end by 4 bases; junction bases not matched to a gene: 1. The CDR3 runs to 13 residues. This chain's CDR3 is CASSWDSGNTIYF. The CDR3, as DNA: TGCGCCAGCAGCTGGGACAGCGGAAACACCATATATTTT.

This clonotype was seen repeatedly, ten times or more. This rearrangement joins TRBV20-1 to TRBJ2-2; 8 bases line up with TRBD2. CDR1 is DFQATT and CDR2 is SNEGSKA in the germline V gene (reference sequence). The CDR3 has 14 residues. With 4 bases clipped from V and 0 bases from J, the junction kept 1 base outside the gene matches. The CDR3 loop reads CSAISGTNTGELFF. The CDR3 nucleotides read TGCAGTGCTATTAGCGGGACGAACACCGGGGAGCTGTTTTTT.

In DNA, the CDR3 is TGTGCCAGCAGGATAGAGACAGGGTGGCCCAATCAGCCCCAGCATTTT. Encoded protein: CASRIETGWPNQPQHF. The chain uses TRBV12-3 or TRBV12-4 and TRBJ1-5; 7 bases are shared with TRBD1. The length of the CDR3 is 16 residues. V shed 6 bases and J 3 bases; nucleotides not matched to a gene: 11.

This clonotype appeared a few times. CDR3 DNA: TGTGCCAGCACTACAGGGGGATATGAGCAGTTCTTC. It codes for CASTTGGYEQFF. The chain uses TRBV28 and TRBJ2-1; 8 positions agree with TRBD1. Trimming took 7 bases from V and 8 from J; bases not matched to a gene: 4. Per the germline V gene, CDR1 is MDHEN and CDR2 is SYDVKM. CDR3 length: 12 amino acids. The complete variable domain, with remaining parts taken from reference TRBV28 and TRBJ2-1, reads DVKVTQSSRYLVKRTGEKVFLECVQDMDHENMFWYRQDPGLGLRLIYFSYDVKMKEKGDIPEGYSVSREKKERFSLILESASTNQTSMYLCASTTGGYEQFFGPGTRLTVL.

The gene calls are TRBV12-3 or TRBV12-4 and TRBJ2-7; 11 positions agree with TRBD2. The CDR3 is 13 residues long. The ends lost 5 bases at V and 7 bases at J; junction bases unmatched: 4. This chain's CDR3 is CASSRLAGLEQYF. CDR3 DNA: TGTGCCAGCAGTCGACTAGCGGGATTGGAGCAGTACTTC.

In its sample, this clonotype was seen once. V gene TRBV4-1 combines with J gene TRBJ2-7; D might be TRBD1 (5 bases). CDR1 and CDR2 (germline): MGHRA, YSYEKL. This CDR3 region has 16 residues. V lost 5 bases and J lost 6, with 23 bases in between. CDR3 DNA: TGCGCCAGCAGCGTAAGAAGGGTGCAGGGAATTGGCGAGCAGTACTTC. This encodes CASSVRRVQGIGEQYF.

The chain has TRBV20-1 and TRBJ2-1, with D possibly TRBD2 on 5 matching bases. In germline, CDR1 is DFQATT, CDR2 SNEGSKA (reference sequence). The CDR3 has 13 amino acids. Trimming cost V 0 bases and J 8 bases, with 11 bases left between them. CDR3 DNA sequence: TGCAGTGCTAGAGACCCCTCGGAGGATGAGCAGTTCTTC. Protein: CSARDPSEDEQFF.

This sequence joins TRBV11-1 and TRBJ1-1, with TRBD1 matching 7 bases. The trim removed 0 bases at V and 0 bases at J, leaving 4 bases unmatched. CDR1 SGHAT and CDR2 FQDESV come from the germline V gene (reference sequence). The CDR3 extends over 16 amino acids. The CDR3 nucleotides read TGTGCCAGCAGCTTAGCTGGACAGGCAATGAACACTGAAGCTTTCTTT. Residues: CASSLAGQAMNTEAFF. Together with reference TRBV11-1 and TRBJ1-1, the CDR3 gives the full variable domain: EAEVAQSPRYKITEKSQAVAFWCDPISGHATLYWYRQILGQGPELLVQFQDESVVDDSQLPKDRFSAERLKGVDSTLKIQPAELGDSAMYLCASSLAGQAMNTEAFFGQGTRLTVV.

The gene calls are TRBV11-3 and TRBJ2-1, with D maybe TRBD2 (5 bases). This CDR3 is built from 13 residues. Germline loops: CDR1 SGHNT, CDR2 YENEEA. V was cut by 3 bases and J by 4 bases, with 7 bases left in between. CDR3 amino acids: CASSLRVYNEQFF. CDR3 nucleotide sequence: TGTGCCAGCAGCTTGCGGGTATACAATGAGCAGTTCTTC. The whole variable domain, remainder taken from reference TRBV11-3 and TRBJ2-1, is EAGVVQSPRYKIIEKKQPVAFWCNPISGHNTLYWYLQNLGQGPELLIRYENEEAVDDSQLPKDRFSAERLKGVDSTLKIQPAELGDSAVYLCASSLRVYNEQFFGPGTRLTVL.

This chain joins TRBV7-9 and TRBJ2-1, with D possibly TRBD1 on 6 matching bases. CDR3 length: 14 residues. Germline V gene sequence: CDR1 SEHNR, CDR2 FQNEAQ (reference sequence). V lost 2 bases, J lost 8 bases, and 13 bases lay in between. The CDR3 sequence: CASSLTGKSDEQFF. The CDR3 DNA reads as TGTGCCAGCAGCTTAACAGGGAAATCCGATGAGCAGTTCTTC. Variable domain in full (rest from reference TRBV7-9 and TRBJ2-1): DTGVSQNPRHKITKRGQNVTFRCDPISEHNRLYWYRQTLGQGPEFLTYFQNEAQLEKSRLLSDRFSAERPKGSFSTLEIQRTEQGDSAMYLCASSLTGKSDEQFFGPGTRLTVL.

The rearrangement uses TRBV27 and TRBJ1-1; TRBD1 matches 10 bases. J was trimmed by 3 bases and V by 8 bases; bases with no gene match: 3. This CDR3 has 13 residues. Germline V lookup: CDR1 MNHEY, CDR2 SMNVEV (reference sequence). The CDR3 reads CASAGTGDTEAFF. The CDR3 region has the DNA TGTGCCAGCGCCGGGACAGGGGACACTGAAGCTTTCTTT.

This clonotype was recorded at least ten times. The chain combines TRBV7-2 with TRBJ2-3; 7 bases match TRBD2. This CDR3 region has 16 residues. Germline V lookup: CDR1 SGHTA, CDR2 FQGNSA. V gave up 5 bases and J gave up 0 bases; unmatched junction bases: 8. The chain's CDR3 is CASSRAMGLSTDTQYF. In DNA, the CDR3 is TGTGCCAGCAGCCGAGCCATGGGACTAAGCACAGATACGCAGTATTTT.

The chain uses TRBV20-1 and TRBJ2-1, with 11 nucleotides matching TRBD2. The ends lost 1 base at V and 2 bases at J; junction bases unmatched: 7. From germline, CDR1 is DFQATT and CDR2 SNEGSKA (reference sequence). The CDR3 contains 17 residues. CDR3 region: CSARGGLAETTYNEQFF. CDR3 coding DNA: TGCAGTGCTAGAGGGGGACTAGCGGAAACAACCTACAATGAGCAGTTCTTC.

This clonotype was detected many times. This chain links TRBV27 with TRBJ1-5; 8 nucleotides match TRBD1. CDR1 and CDR2 from the germline V gene are MNHEY and SMNVEV (reference sequence). J gave up 5 bases and V 6 bases, and 12 bases lay outside the gene matches. This CDR3 is 16 amino acids long. The CDR3 DNA follows: TGTGCCAGCAGAAACTCGGACAGGGACGAGTATCAGCCCCAGCATTTT. This encodes CASRNSDRDEYQPQHF.